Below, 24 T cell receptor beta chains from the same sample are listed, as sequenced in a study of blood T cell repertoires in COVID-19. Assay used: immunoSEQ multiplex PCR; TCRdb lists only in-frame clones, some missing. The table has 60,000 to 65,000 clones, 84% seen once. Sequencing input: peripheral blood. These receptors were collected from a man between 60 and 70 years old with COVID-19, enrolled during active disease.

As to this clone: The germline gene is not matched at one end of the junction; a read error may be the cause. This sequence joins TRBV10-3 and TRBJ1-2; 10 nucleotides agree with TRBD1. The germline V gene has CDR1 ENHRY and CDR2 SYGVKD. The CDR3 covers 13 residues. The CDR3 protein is CAISESTGGEISF. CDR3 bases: TGTGCCATCAGTGAGTCGACAGGGGGCGAGATCTCCTTC.

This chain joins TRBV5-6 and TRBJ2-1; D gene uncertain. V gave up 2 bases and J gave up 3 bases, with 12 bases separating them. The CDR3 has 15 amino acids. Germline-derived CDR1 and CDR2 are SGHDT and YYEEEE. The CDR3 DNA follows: TGTGCCAGCAGCTTCGGCCGTCCTAGCTACAATGAGCAGTTCTTC. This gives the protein CASSFGRPSYNEQFF. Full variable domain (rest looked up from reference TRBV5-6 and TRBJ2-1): DAGVTQSPTHLIKTRGQQVTLRCSPKSGHDTVSWYQQALGQGPQFIFQYYEEEERQRGNFPDRFSGHQFPNYSSELNVNALLLGDSALYLCASSFGRPSYNEQFFGPGTRLTVL.

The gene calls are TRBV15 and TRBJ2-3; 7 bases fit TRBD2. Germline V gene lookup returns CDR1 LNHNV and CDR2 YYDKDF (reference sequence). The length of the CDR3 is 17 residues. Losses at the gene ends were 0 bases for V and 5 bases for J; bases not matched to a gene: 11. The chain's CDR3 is CATSRDRLIGTKDTQYF. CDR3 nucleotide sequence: TGTGCCACCAGCAGAGATCGATTGATCGGGACTAAAGATACGCAGTATTTT.

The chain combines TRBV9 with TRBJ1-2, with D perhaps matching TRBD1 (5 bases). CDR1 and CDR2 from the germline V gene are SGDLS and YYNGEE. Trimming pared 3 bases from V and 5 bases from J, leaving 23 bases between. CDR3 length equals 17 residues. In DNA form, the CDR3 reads TGTGCCAGCAGCGAAGAGTTCGGGGGGGTAGGAGCATATGGCTACACCTTC. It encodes CASSEEFGGVGAYGYTF. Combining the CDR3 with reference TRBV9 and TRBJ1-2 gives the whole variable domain DSGVTQTPKHLITATGQRVTLRCSPRSGDLSVYWYQQSLDQGLQFLIQYYNGEERAKGNILERFSAQQFPDLHSELNLSSLELGDSALYFCASSEEFGGVGAYGYTFGSGTRLTVV.

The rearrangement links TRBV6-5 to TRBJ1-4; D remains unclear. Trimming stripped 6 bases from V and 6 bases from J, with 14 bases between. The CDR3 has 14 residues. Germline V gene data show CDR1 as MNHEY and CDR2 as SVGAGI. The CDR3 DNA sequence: TGTGCCAGCAGATCCAGTGAGGTGGATGAAAAACTGTTTTTT. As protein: CASRSSEVDEKLFF.

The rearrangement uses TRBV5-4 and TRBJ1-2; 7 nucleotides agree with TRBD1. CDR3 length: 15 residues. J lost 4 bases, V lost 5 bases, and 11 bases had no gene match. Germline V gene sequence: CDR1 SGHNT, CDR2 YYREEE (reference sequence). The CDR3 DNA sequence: TGTGCCAGCAGACTCGACAGGGCCGTCGGCTATGGCTACACCTTC. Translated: CASRLDRAVGYGYTF.

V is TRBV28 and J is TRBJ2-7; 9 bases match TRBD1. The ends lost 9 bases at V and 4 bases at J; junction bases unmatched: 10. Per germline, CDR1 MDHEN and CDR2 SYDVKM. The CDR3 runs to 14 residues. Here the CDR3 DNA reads TGTGCCAGGGACAGGGGTAATGTGTCATACGAGCAGTACTTC. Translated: CARDRGNVSYEQYF.

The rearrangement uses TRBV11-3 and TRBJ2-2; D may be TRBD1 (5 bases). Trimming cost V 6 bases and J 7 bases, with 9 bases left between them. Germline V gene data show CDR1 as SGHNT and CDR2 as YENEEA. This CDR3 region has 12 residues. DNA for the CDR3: TGTGCCAGCAGGGGGCCCGGCGGGGAGCTGTTTTTT. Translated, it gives CASRGPGGELFF.

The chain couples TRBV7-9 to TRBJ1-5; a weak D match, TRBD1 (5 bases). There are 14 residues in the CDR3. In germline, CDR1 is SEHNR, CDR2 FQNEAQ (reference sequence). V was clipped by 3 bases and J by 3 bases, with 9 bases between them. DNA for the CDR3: TGTGCCAGCAGCTTTCCGGGACTCAATCAGCCCCAGCATTTT. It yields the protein CASSFPGLNQPQHF.

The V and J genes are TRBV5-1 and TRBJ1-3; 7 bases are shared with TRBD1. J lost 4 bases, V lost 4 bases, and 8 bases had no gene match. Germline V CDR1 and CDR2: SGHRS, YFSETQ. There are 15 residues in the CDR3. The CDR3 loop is CASSAQTGSGNTIYF. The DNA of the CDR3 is TGCGCCAGCAGCGCCCAGACAGGGTCGGGAAACACCATATATTTT.

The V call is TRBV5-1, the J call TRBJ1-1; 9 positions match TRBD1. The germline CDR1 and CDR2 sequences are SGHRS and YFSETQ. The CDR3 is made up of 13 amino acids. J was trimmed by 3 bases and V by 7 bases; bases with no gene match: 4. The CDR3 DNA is TGCGCCAGCGGGGGACAGGGCCACACTGAAGCTTTCTTT. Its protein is CASGGQGHTEAFF.

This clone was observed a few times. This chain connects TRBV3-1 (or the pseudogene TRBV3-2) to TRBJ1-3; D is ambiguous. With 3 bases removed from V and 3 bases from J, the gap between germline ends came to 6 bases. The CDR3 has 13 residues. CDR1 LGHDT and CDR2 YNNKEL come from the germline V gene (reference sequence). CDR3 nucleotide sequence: TGTGCCAGCAGCCAGCGCTTTGGAAACACCATATATTTT. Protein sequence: CASSQRFGNTIYF.

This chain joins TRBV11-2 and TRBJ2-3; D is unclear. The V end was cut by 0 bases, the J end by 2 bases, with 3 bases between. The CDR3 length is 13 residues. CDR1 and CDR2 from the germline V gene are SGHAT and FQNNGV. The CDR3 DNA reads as TGTGCCAGCAGCTTAGACTTCACAGATACGCAGTATTTT. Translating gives CASSLDFTDTQYF.

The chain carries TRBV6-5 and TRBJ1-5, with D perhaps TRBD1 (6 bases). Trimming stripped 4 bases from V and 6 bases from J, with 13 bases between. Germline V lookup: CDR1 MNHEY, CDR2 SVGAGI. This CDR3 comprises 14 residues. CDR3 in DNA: TGTGCCAGCAGTTTAATGACAGGAGGTCAGCCCCAGCATTTT. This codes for CASSLMTGGQPQHF.

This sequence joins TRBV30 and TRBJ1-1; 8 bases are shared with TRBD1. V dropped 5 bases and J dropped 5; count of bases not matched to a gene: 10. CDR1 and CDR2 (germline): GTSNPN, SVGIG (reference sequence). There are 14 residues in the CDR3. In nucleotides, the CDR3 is TGTGCCTGGCTCGTGAGCAGGGGGCAAACTGAAGCTTTCTTT. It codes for CAWLVSRGQTEAFF. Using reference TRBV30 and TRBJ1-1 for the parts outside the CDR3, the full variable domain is SQTIHQWPATLVQPVGSPLSLECTVEGTSNPNLYWYRQAAGRGLQLLFYSVGIGQISSEVPQNLSASRPQDRQFILSSKKLLLSDSGFYLCAWLVSRGQTEAFFGQGTRLTVV.

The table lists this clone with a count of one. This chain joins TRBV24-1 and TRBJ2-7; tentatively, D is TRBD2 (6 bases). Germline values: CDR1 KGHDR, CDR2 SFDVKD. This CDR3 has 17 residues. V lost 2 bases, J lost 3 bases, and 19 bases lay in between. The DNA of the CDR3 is TGTGCCACCAGTGATTACCGGGACTTAACCATCAACTACGAGCAGTACTTC. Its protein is CATSDYRDLTINYEQYF.

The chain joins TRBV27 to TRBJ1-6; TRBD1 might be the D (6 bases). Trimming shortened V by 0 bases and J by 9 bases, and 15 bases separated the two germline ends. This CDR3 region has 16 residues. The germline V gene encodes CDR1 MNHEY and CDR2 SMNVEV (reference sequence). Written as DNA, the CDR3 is TGTGCCAGCAGTTTATCGGGGGCGCTGGTTACTTCACCCCTCCACTTT. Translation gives CASSLSGALVTSPLHF.

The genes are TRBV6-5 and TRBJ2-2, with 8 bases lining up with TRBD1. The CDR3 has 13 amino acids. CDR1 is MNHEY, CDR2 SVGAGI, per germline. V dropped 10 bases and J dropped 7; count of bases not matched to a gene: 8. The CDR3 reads CATGAGGVGELFF. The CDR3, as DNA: TGTGCCACTGGGGCAGGGGGCGTCGGGGAGCTGTTTTTT.

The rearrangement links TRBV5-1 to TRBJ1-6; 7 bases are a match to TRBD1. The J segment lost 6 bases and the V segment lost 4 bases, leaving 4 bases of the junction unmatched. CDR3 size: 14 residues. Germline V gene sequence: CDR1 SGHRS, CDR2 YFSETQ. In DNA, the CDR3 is TGCGCCAGCAGCGGAGGGACAGTTAATTCACCCCTCCACTTT. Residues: CASSGGTVNSPLHF.

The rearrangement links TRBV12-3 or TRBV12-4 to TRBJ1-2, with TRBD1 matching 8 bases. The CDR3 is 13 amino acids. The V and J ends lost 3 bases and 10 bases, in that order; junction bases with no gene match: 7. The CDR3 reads CASSLQQGEVYTF. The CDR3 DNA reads TGTGCCAGCAGTTTGCAACAGGGGGAGGTCTACACCTTC.

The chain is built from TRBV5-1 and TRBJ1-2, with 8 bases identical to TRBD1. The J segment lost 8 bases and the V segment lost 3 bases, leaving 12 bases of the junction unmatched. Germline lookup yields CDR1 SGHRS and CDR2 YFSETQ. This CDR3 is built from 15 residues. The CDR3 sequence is CASSSNRGQAAGYTF. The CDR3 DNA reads TGCGCCAGCAGCTCGAACAGGGGACAGGCTGCCGGCTACACCTTC.

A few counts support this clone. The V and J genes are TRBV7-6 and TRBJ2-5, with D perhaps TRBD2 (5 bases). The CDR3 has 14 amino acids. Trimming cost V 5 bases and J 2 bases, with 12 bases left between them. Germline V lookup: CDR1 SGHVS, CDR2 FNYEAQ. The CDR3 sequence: CASSRTYAQETQYF. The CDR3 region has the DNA TGTGCCAGCAGCCGGACTTACGCTCAAGAGACCCAGTACTTC.

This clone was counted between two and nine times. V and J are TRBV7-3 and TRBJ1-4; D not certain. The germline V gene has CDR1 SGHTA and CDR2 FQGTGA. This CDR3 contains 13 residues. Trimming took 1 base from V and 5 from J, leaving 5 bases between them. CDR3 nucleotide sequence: TGTGCCAGCAGCTTAAATCGGAATGAAAAACTGTTTTTT. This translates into CASSLNRNEKLFF.

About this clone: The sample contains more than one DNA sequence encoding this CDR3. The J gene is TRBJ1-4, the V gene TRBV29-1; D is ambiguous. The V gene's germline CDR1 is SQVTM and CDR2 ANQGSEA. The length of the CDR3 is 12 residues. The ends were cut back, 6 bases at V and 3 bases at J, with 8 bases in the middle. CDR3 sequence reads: CSVVGANEKLFF. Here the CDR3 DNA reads TGCAGCGTAGTAGGAGCTAATGAAAAACTGTTTTTT.